This TCR beta chain was retrieved from a study of cytomegalovirus exposure and HLA in healthy donors. It was with 60 Vbeta and 13 Jbeta primers that the PCR ran. Assay used: immunoSEQ multiplex PCR; TCRdb lists only in-frame clones, some missing. Of over 150,000 clones in the sample, roughly four fifths are singletons; the top ten hold over 1.5%. This clone was seen once. The CDR3 runs 14 residues. Germline lookup yields CDR1 SGHTA and CDR2 FQGTGA. Trimming cost V 5 bases and J 1 base, with 11 bases left between them. This clonotype originated in a man aged 50 to 59 in good health and CMV-seronegative. This sequence joins TRBV7-3 and TRBJ2-5; a weak D match, TRBD1 (5 bases). Input material: PBMCs. This chain's CDR3 is CASSRDTGQETQYF. In nucleotides, the CDR3 is TGTGCCAGCAGCCGAGATACAGGCCAAGAGACCCAGTACTTC.